The clone carrying this T cell receptor beta chain has just one count. The antigen remains unidentified. This specimen comes from a study of cytomegalovirus exposure and HLA in healthy donors. Points from the study as a whole: Productive status was seen about 90% or about 30% of the time for most TCR beta V segments in an earlier analysis.

PCR primers comprised 60 Vbeta and 13 Jbeta primers. Produced via immunoSEQ multiplex PCR; TCRdb's table is partial and in-frame only. This table holds approximately 170,000 clones, around 68% found once. The sequenced sample consisted of PBMCs. This TCR was sampled from a man aged 45-65 years in good health and CMV-seronegative.

CDR3 DNA sequence: TGTGCCAGCTATGGGCGGGGCTTAGCTAACTATGGCTACACCTTC. Amino acid sequence: CASYGRGLANYGYTF. The chain is built from TRBV28 and TRBJ1-2; TRBD1 is a possible D gene (5 bases). CDR3 length: 15 amino acids. V lost 8 bases and J 0 bases, leaving 16 bases between the germline ends. CDR1 is MDHEN and CDR2 is SYDVKM in the germline V gene.